Below, 2 T cell receptor beta chains from the same sample are listed, as sequenced in a study of post-analysis software for immune sequencing data. Findings and caveats of the study: About 5 TRBV segments were significantly more frequent in patients than in controls. TRBV5-6, TRBV5-1 and TRBV20-1 were among these segments.

These TCRs' antigens remain unknown. Every TCR beta cDNA library bore unique molecular identifiers. TCRdb reprocessed the PCR reads via MiXCR and lists one record per CDR3 protein. The sample gives 700,000 to 800,000 distinct CDR3 sequences, roughly 29% of which show up once; under 0.7% is in the top ten. The specimen was blood. The receptors stem from a girl aged 10-17 years with multiple sclerosis.

This clonotype came up once. The chain links TRBV7-2 to TRBJ1-5; D ambiguous. Germline V gives CDR1 SGHTA, CDR2 FQGNSA. The CDR3 spans 12 residues. V lost 5 bases and J 9 bases, leaving 11 bases between the germline ends. The CDR3 DNA is TGTGCCAGCAGCCCATCAATAGGGCCCCAGCATTTT. Its protein is CASSPSIGPQHF.

This clonotype has a handful of counts. The rearrangement joins TRBV9 to TRBJ2-5; possible D gene TRBD2, 5 bases. With 0 bases removed from V and 1 base from J, the gap between germline ends came to 16 bases. The CDR3 extends over 17 amino acids. Germline loops: CDR1 SGDLS, CDR2 YYNGEE. The CDR3 here is CASSVGAGGNSQETQYF. The CDR3 DNA reads TGTGCCAGCAGCGTAGGGGCGGGTGGTAATAGCCAAGAGACCCAGTACTTC.